This entry features one T cell receptor beta chain sequence. Each sample yielded at least 6 million isolated PBMCs. Through a sample-barcoded 5' primer and a J-beta primer mix, a second PCR was run for roughly 6 to 11 cycles. Each CDR3 protein gets one entry after TCRdb re-called the 5' RACE reads with MiXCR. This sample has some 760,000 distinct CDR3 sequences, with 25% found just once. The record originates from a study of blood T cells in healthy people across ages. The trim removed 0 bases at V and 0 bases at J, leaving 7 bases unmatched. The CDR3 loop spans 18 amino acids. Germline V CDR1 and CDR2: SGHRS, YFSETQ. This same sample was also part of a study on T cells of mothers and their children. That investigation notes: Sequencing returned over 8 million TCR beta CDR3 reads per mother and roughly 3 million per child. Related mother-child pairs showed slightly higher but non-significant overlap than unrelated pairs.

The chain recombines TRBV5-1 with TRBJ2-2; 8 positions agree with TRBD2. Input material: blood. The TCR was taken from a boy younger than 18 in good health. CDR3 nucleotides: TGCGCCAGCAGCTTGGGACTAGCGAGACACTCGAACACCGGGGAGCTGTTTTTT. Protein sequence: CASSLGLARHSNTGELFF. The whole variable domain, remainder taken from reference TRBV5-1 and TRBJ2-2, is KAGVTQTPRYLIKTRGQQVTLSCSPISGHRSVSWYQQTPGQGLQFLFEYFSETQRNKGNFPGRFSGRQFSNSRSEMNVSTLELGDSALYLCASSLGLARHSNTGELFFGEGSRLTVL.